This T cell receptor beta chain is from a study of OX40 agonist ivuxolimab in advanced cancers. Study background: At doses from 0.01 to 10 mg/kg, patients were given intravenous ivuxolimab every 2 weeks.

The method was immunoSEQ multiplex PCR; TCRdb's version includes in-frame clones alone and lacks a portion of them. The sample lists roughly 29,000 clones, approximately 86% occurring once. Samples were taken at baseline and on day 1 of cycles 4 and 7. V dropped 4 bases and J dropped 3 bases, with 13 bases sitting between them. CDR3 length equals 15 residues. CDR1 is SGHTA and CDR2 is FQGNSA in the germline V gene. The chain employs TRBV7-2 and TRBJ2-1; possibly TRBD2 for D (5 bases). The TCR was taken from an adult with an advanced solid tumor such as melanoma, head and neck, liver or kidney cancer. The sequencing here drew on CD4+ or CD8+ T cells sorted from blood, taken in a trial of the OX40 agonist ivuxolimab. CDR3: CASSSPTRDYNEQFF. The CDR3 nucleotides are TGTGCCAGCAGCTCACCGACCCGGGACTACAATGAGCAGTTCTTC.